This T cell receptor beta chain was documented in a study of T cells after yellow fever vaccination. General observations from the study: Reappearing after the booster were most of the clones from primary vaccination (less than 97% CD4, 85% to 90% CD8).

This clonotype was seen repeatedly, ten times or more. Its antigen remains unidentified. The CDR3 length is 13 residues. The trim removed 5 bases at V and 7 bases at J, leaving 8 bases unmatched. The germline gives CDR1 SQVTM, CDR2 ANQGSEA. TCRdb reanalysed the 5' RACE reads using MiXCR and keeps one entry per CDR3 protein. This sample has some 110,000 distinct CDR3 sequences, with 7.2% found just once. Sequences were derived from CD4+ T cells sorted from PBMCs, sampled approximately 47 days after the first yellow fever vaccination. V and J are TRBV29-1 and TRBJ2-7, with 10 bases aligning to TRBD1. This TCR derives from a man between 18 and 29 years old who received the YFV17D yellow fever vaccine. The CDR3 nucleotides read TGCAGCGTTTATGACAGGGGGCAAGGGGAGCAGTACTTC. Translated, it gives CSVYDRGQGEQYF.